This T cell receptor beta chain stems from a study of siplizumab effects on memory and regulatory T cells. Study-wide points: Proliferating siplizumab-cultured Tregs lacked confirmed suppressive function.

A single count supports this clone. What it binds is not known. V was clipped by 3 bases and J by 3 bases, with 14 bases between them. The V gene's germline CDR1 is LNHDA and CDR2 SQIVND (reference sequence). This CDR3 contains 15 residues. Profiling relied on immunoSEQ multiplex PCR, and the TCRdb table lists in-frame clones only, not all of them. The sample holds 65,000 to 70,000 clones, 75% to 90% seen once. This clonotype was sampled from a human donor in good health. This rearrangement joins TRBV19 to TRBJ1-2; D is possibly TRBD1 (6 bases). The specimen sequenced was Tregs sorted from blood. The CDR3 region has the DNA TGTGCCAGTAGTATTAATGGGGGCGCTTACTATGGCTACACCTTC. Translated, it gives CASSINGGAYYGYTF.